The clone carrying this TCR beta chain was seen only once. Antigen specificity is unknown. These data come from a study of STAT5B mutations in CD4+ large granular lymphocyte leukemia. The study, taken as a whole, reports: Patient CD4-sorted repertoires stayed more clonal than healthy ones after leukemic-clone removal.

Repertoires were generated with immunoSEQ multiplex PCR, while TCRdb's copy carries only in-frame clones and drops some. Found here are some 30,000 clones, around 78% of them singletons; the top ten hold around 0.99%. This TCR came from a human donor in good health. Input material: CD4+ T cells from blood buffy coats.

CDR3 coding DNA: TGTGCCAGCAGCTTCGGGGGGGGCAGGACAGATACGCAGTATTTT. Its protein product is CASSFGGGRTDTQYF. The chain carries TRBV28 and TRBJ2-3; 8 positions match TRBD2. The J segment lost 3 bases and the V segment lost 6 bases, leaving 8 bases of the junction unmatched. The CDR3 sequence is 15 residues long. CDR1 MDHEN and CDR2 SYDVKM come from the germline V gene.